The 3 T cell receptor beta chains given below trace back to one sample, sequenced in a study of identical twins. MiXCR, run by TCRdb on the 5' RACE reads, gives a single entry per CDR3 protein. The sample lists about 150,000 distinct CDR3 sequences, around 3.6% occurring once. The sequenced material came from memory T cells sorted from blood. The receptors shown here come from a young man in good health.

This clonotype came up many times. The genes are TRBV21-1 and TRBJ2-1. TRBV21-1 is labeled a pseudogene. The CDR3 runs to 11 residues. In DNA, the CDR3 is TGTGCCAGCAGCATCCCTTGTAAGCAGTTCTTC. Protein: CASSIPCKQFF.

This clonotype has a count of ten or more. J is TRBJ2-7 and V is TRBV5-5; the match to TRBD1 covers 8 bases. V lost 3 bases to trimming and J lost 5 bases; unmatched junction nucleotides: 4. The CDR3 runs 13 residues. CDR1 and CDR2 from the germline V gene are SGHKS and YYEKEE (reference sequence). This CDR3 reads CASSSTGVHEQYF. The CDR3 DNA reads TGTGCCAGCAGCTCGACAGGGGTCCACGAGCAGTACTTC.

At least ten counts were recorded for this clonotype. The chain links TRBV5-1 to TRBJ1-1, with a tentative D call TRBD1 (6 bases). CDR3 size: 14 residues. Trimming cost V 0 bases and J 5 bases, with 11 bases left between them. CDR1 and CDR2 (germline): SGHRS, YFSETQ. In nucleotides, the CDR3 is TGCGCCAGCAGCTTGGCCAGGGGAAGGACTGAAGCTTTCTTT. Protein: CASSLARGRTEAFF.